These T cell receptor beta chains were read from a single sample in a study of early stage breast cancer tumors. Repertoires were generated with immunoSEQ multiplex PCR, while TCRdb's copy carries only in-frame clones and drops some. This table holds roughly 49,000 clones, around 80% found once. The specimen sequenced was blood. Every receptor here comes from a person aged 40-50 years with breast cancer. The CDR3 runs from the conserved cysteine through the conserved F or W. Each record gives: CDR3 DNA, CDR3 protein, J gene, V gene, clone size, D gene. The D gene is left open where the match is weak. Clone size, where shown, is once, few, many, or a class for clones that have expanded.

TGTGCCTGGAGTAGTGGGGCGGCTGAGCAGTTCTTC,CAWSSGAAEQFF,TRBJ2-1,TRBV30,few,-
TGTGCCAGTAACTCTAAGGTATCACGGACAGGACCTAAGCTAAACTATGGCTACACCTTC,CASNSKVSRTGPKLNYGYTF,TRBJ1-2,TRBV19,-,TRBD1
TGTGCCAGCAGTGAATCCGACAGCGACGATGGCTACACCTTC,CASSESDSDDGYTF,TRBJ1-2,TRBV2,-,-
TGTGCCATCAGTGAGGCAGGGGAGGGAGAGACCCAGTACTTC,CAISEAGEGETQYF,TRBJ2-5,TRBV10-3,-,-
TGTGCCAGCAGTCCTAGCGGGAGTAGATACGAGCAGTACTTC,CASSPSGSRYEQYF,TRBJ2-7,TRBV6-5,-,TRBD2
TGTGCCAGCAGTGAAGGGCGGGGGACTAGCGGGATGGGAGATACGCAGTATTTT,CASSEGRGTSGMGDTQYF,TRBJ2-3,TRBV2,-,TRBD2
TGTGCCAGCAGCTTAGAGGCTAGCGGGAGTTGGAATGAGCAGTTCTTC,CASSLEASGSWNEQFF,TRBJ2-1,TRBV7-2,-,TRBD2
TGCGCCAGCAGCCAGCGGGTGACAGATACGCAGTATTTT,CASSQRVTDTQYF,TRBJ2-3,TRBV4-1,-,-
TGTGCCAGAAGCTTCCCCAACCTGACTAGGTCCACAGATACGCAGTATTTT,CARSFPNLTRSTDTQYF,TRBJ2-3,TRBV5-3,-,-
TGCAGCGGGCGGTCTAATGAAAAACTGTTTTTT,CSGRSNEKLFF,TRBJ1-4,TRBV29-1,-,-
TGTGCCACCAGCAGAGAAGCGCCAGGGCGAGTTTCGGTGGCAACTAATGAAAAACTGTTTTTT,CATSREAPGRVSVATNEKLFF,TRBJ1-4,TRBV15,-,-
TGTGCCAGCAGTGAATGGGGGATTGGGAACTATGGCTACACCTTC,CASSEWGIGNYGYTF,TRBJ1-2,TRBV6-1,-,-
TGTGCCAGCAGCTTAACAGGGGGCTTTGCAGATACGCAGTATTTT,CASSLTGGFADTQYF,TRBJ2-3,TRBV9,-,TRBD1
TGTGCCAGCAGTGAATTGATAAGTGAGCAGTTCTTC,CASSELISEQFF,TRBJ2-1,TRBV6-1,-,-
TGCGCCAGCAGCCAAGGTTCCTTCTTCGGCGAGCAGTACTTC,CASSQGSFFGEQYF,TRBJ2-7,TRBV4-1,-,-
TGTGCCAGCAGCTTAGGACAGGGTTCTAGGGATGGCTACACCTTC,CASSLGQGSRDGYTF,TRBJ1-2,TRBV13,medium-sized,-
TGTGCCAGCAGCTTATACGGTCGTTCGGAAAATACCATATATTTT,CASSLYGRSENTIYF,TRBJ1-3,TRBV7-9,-,-
TGTGCCAGCTCGGATAGGACAGGGTCGTTGACCGGGGAGCTGTTTTTT,CASSDRTGSLTGELFF,TRBJ2-2,TRBV18,-,TRBD1
TGTGCCAGCACGGAGAGCAATCAGCCCCAGCATTTT,CASTESNQPQHF,TRBJ1-5,TRBV28,-,-
TGTGCCAGCATCCTAGGGCACAGACACACAGATACGCAGTATTTT,CASILGHRHTDTQYF,TRBJ2-3,TRBV7-9,-,-
TGTGCCAGCAGCCAAGATAAGGGCACCTACGAGCAGTACTTC,CASSQDKGTYEQYF,TRBJ2-7,TRBV14,-,-
TGTGCCAGCAGTGAAGGTCCCTCCGCAGATACGCAGTATTTT,CASSEGPSADTQYF,TRBJ2-3,TRBV6-1,large,-
TGTGCCAGCACTATCTTTGGGATTTACAATGAGCAGTTCTTC,CASTIFGIYNEQFF,TRBJ2-1,TRBV5-4,-,-
TGCGCCAGCAGCTCCGACCCTAGCGGGAGGTACGAGCAGTACTTC,CASSSDPSGRYEQYF,TRBJ2-7,TRBV5-1,-,TRBD2